A single sample is the source of the 10 T cell receptor beta chains below, sequenced in a study of regulatory T cells in long-lasting Graves disease. Time point indicated: persistent/refractory GD, antithyroid drugs over 5 years with positive TRAb. TCR sequences were obtained from RNA taken from PBMCs. CDR3-region Arm-PCR and iRepertoire HTBI primers produced the TCR beta libraries. MiXCR, run by TCRdb on the multiplex PCR reads, gives a single entry per CDR3 protein. Counted here are under 500,000 distinct CDR3 sequences, about a fifth occurring once; the ten biggest clones make up roughly 20%. Sequencing used peripheral blood mononuclear cells (PBMCs), obtained when the disease was refractory, from a patient treated with antithyroid drugs. The receptors come from a female donor with Graves disease.

This clonotype was observed a few times. The J gene is TRBJ1-4, the V gene TRBV25-1; D is undetermined. Germline loops: CDR1 MGHDK, CDR2 SYGVNS. The CDR3 runs to 12 residues. V was trimmed by 3 bases and J by 13 bases, leaving 12 bases between them. The CDR3 region is CASSDPNRGLFF. The CDR3, as DNA: TGTGCCAGCAGTGACCCTAACAGAGGACTGTTTTTT.

This clonotype was counted between two and nine times. The chain joins TRBV28 to TRBJ2-1; D not resolved. V lost 6 bases and J lost 2, with 2 bases in between. Germline CDR1 reads MDHEN; CDR2 reads SYDVKM. The CDR3 extends over 11 amino acids. The CDR3 DNA reads TGTGCCAGCAGGACCTACAATGAGCAGTTCTTC. Its protein is CASRTYNEQFF.

The chain links TRBV5-4 to TRBJ1-5; D may be TRBD1 (5 bases). Looked up from germline, CDR1 is SGHNT and CDR2 is YYREEE (reference sequence). V lost 4 bases to trimming and J lost 8 bases, with 13 bases between them. CDR3 size: 13 residues. The CDR3 DNA sequence: TGTGCCAGCAGCCGTGACAGATTTGAGCCCCAGCATTTT. It is translated as CASSRDRFEPQHF.

V gene TRBV29-1 combines with J gene TRBJ2-3; D is perhaps TRBD2 (6 bases). CDR1 and CDR2 (germline): SQVTM, ANQGSEA. The germline V and J ends were trimmed by 6 bases and 0 bases, with 22 bases remaining between them. The CDR3 covers 17 residues. CDR3 protein: CSVPRRGTHPSTDTQYF. CDR3 DNA sequence: TGCAGCGTACCCAGGCGGGGCACACACCCTAGCACAGATACGCAGTATTTT.

This clonotype was recorded at least ten times. The CDR3 here is CASNSKEGQPYGYTF. The CDR3 DNA reads as TGTGCCAGCAACTCTAAGGAGGGACAGCCATATGGCTACACCTTC. J is TRBJ1-2 and V is TRBV11-2, with 7 nucleotides matching TRBD1. CDR3 size: 15 residues. Germline loops: CDR1 SGHAT, CDR2 FQNNGV. V lost 7 bases to trimming and J lost 5 bases; unmatched junction nucleotides: 13. Combining the CDR3 with reference TRBV11-2 and TRBJ1-2 gives the whole variable domain EAGVAQSPRYKIIEKRQSVAFWCNPISGHATLYWYQQILGQGPKLLIQFQNNGVVDDSQLPKDRFSAERLKGVDSTLKIQPAKLEDSAVYLCASNSKEGQPYGYTFGSGTRLTVV.

The chain joins TRBV7-2 to TRBJ2-3; maybe TRBD2 (6 bases). Per the germline V gene, CDR1 is SGHTA and CDR2 is FQGNSA. Trimming stripped 4 bases from V and 8 bases from J, with 19 bases between. This CDR3 region has 15 residues. The CDR3 spells CASSSPAGPPGTQYF. CDR3 DNA sequence: TGTGCCAGCAGCTCTCCGGCGGGACCCCCGGGTACGCAGTATTTT.

CDR3 protein: CASSTTTSGTASETQYF. The CDR3 region has the DNA TGTGCCAGTAGTACTACAACTTCCGGGACAGCTTCAGAGACCCAGTACTTC. The chain employs TRBV19 and TRBJ2-5; 7 positions match TRBD1. This CDR3 is built from 17 residues. Germline-derived CDR1 and CDR2 are LNHDA and SQIVND (reference sequence). Trimming at V came to 4 bases and at J to 4 bases, leaving 15 bases not matched to a gene.

Points on this clonotype: A single base separates this from a much larger clone, so it may be a read error. J is TRBJ1-2 and V is TRBV7-2; D is perhaps TRBD1 (6 bases). CDR1 and CDR2 from the germline V gene are SGHTA and FQGNSA. This CDR3 is 14 amino acids long. Trimming shortened V by 3 bases and J by 7 bases, and 15 bases separated the two germline ends. DNA for the CDR3: TGTGCCAGCAGCTTGCAAACGGGGGCCGCTGGCTACACCTTC. This sequence encodes CASSLQTGAAGYTF.

There are many counts of this clonotype. The genes are TRBV2 and TRBJ2-7; D call uncertain. In germline, CDR1 is SNHLY, CDR2 FYNNEI. CDR3 length: 12 residues. V was shortened by 3 bases and J by 8 bases, with 11 bases between the two germline ends. CDR3 loop: CASSDSVVKQYF. The CDR3 bases are TGTGCCAGCAGTGATTCCGTAGTAAAGCAGTACTTC. The entire variable domain, with the rest obtained from reference TRBV2 and TRBJ2-7, is as follows: EPEVTQTPSHQVTQMGQEVILRCVPISNHLYFYWYRQILGQKVEFLVSFYNNEISEKSEIFDDQFSVERPDGSNFTLKIRSTKLEDSAMYFCASSDSVVKQYFGPGTRLTVT.

This clonotype was found a few times. V gene TRBV7-6 combines with J gene TRBJ1-1; 8 positions agree with TRBD1. This CDR3 contains 17 residues. Unmatched junction bases numbered 13, after V lost 5 bases and J lost 2 bases. Germline lookup yields CDR1 SGHVS and CDR2 FNYEAQ. The CDR3 is CASSPTPQGQGNTEAFF. The CDR3 DNA is TGTGCCAGCAGCCCAACCCCCCAAGGACAGGGAAACACTGAAGCTTTCTTT.